In this sample, the clone carrying this T cell receptor beta chain turned up a few times. What it binds is unknown. TCRdb independently ran MiXCR on the RT-PCR reads; one entry per CDR3 protein. Of 170,000 or so distinct CDR3 sequences listed, roughly a tenth are singletons. The V gene's germline CDR1 is SQVTM and CDR2 ANQGSEA. The CDR3 sequence is 12 residues long. V lost 4 bases and J lost 4, with 11 bases in between. This sample stems from a study of response to subunit inactivated influenza vaccine. Whole-study findings and limits: There was a suggestion from the authors that each seasonal influenza vaccination recruits few new T cells.

The clonotype comes from a man aged 45-69 years who received an inactivated influenza vaccine. Sequenced material: CD8+ T cells sorted from PBMCs, taken around 25 months after vaccination. The J gene is TRBJ2-7, the V gene TRBV29-1; no definite D call. The DNA for the CDR3 is TGCAGCGTTGTTGTAGGGCCGTACGAGCAGTACTTC. It translates to CSVVVGPYEQYF.